This T cell receptor beta chain stems from a study of response to subunit inactivated influenza vaccine. Broader study findings: Few additional T cells are recruited per seasonal influenza vaccination, authors suggested.

This clonotype was counted between two and nine times. Its cognate antigen is unknown. TCRdb ran MiXCR on the RT-PCR reads and lists one entry per CDR3 protein. The data hold about 500,000 distinct CDR3 sequences, with approximately 15% observed a single time. This TCR was recovered from a man aged 45-69 years who received an inactivated influenza vaccine. Sequencing used CD4+ T cells sorted from PBMCs, obtained less than 30 months after vaccination.

CDR3 protein: CASSPGTSGRAYEQYF. The CDR3 DNA sequence: TGTGCCAGCAGTCCCGGGACTAGCGGGAGGGCCTACGAGCAGTACTTC. The chain combines TRBV12-3 or TRBV12-4 with TRBJ2-7; TRBD2 matches at 16 bases. The CDR3 is 16 residues long. The trim removed 5 bases at V and 2 bases at J, leaving 3 bases unmatched.